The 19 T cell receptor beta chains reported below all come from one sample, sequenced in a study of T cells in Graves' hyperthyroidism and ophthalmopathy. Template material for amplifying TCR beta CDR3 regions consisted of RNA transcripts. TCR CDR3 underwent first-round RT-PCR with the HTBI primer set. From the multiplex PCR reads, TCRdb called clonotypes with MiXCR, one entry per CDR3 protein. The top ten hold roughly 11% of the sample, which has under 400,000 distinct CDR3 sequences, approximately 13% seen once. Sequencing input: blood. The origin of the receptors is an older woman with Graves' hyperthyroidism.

The CDR3 region has the DNA TGCGTCGGCAGCCCACCGGGACAGCAAGAGACCCAGTACTTC. Residues: CVGSPPGQQETQYF. The rearrangement joins TRBV5-1 to TRBJ2-5; 7 bases fit TRBD1. The germline CDR1 and CDR2 sequences are SGHRS and YFSETQ. The CDR3 has 14 residues.

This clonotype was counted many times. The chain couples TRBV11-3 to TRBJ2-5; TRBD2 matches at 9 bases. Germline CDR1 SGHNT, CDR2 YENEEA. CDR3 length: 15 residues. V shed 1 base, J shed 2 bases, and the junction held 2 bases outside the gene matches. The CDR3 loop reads CASSLGTSEQETQYF. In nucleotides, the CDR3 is TGTGCCAGCAGCTTAGGGACTAGCGAACAAGAGACCCAGTACTTC.

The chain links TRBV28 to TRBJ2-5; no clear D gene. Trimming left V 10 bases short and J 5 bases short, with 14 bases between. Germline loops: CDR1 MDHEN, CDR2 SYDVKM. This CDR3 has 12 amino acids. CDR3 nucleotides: TGTGCCACCTCGAGGCCGACCGAGACCCAGTACTTC. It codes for CATSRPTETQYF. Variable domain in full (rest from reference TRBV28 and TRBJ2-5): DVKVTQSSRYLVKRTGEKVFLECVQDMDHENMFWYRQDPGLGLRLIYFSYDVKMKEKGDIPEGYSVSREKKERFSLILESASTNQTSMYLCATSRPTETQYFGPGTRLLVL.

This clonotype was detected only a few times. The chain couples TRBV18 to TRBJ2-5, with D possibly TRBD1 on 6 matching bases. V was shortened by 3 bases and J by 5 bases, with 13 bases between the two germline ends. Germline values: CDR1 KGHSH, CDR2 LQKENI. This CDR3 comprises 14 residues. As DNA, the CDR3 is TGTGCCAGCTCACCGGGGACAATTGCGGAGACCCAGTACTTC. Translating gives CASSPGTIAETQYF.

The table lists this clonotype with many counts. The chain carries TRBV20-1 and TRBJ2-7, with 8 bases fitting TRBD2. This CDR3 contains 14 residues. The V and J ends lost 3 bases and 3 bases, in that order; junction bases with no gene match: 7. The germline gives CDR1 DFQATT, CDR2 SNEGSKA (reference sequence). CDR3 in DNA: TGCAGTGCTAGTGCTGCGGGAGGAGGCTACGAGCAGTACTTC. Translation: CSASAAGGGYEQYF.

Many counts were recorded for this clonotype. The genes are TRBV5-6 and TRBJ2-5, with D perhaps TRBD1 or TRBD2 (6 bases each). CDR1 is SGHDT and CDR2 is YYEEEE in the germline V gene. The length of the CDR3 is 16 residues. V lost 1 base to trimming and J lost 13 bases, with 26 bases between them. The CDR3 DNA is TGTGCCAGCAGCTTGTGTCACAGGGCCCGCGAGGTGGGAGGGTACTTC. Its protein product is CASSLCHRAREVGGYF.

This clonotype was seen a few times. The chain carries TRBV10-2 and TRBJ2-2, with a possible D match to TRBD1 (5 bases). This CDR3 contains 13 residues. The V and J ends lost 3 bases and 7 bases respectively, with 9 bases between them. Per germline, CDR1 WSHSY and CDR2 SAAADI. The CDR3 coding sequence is TGCGCCAGCAGTGATAGGGGTGGCGGGGAGCTGTTTTTT. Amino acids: CASSDRGGGELFF.

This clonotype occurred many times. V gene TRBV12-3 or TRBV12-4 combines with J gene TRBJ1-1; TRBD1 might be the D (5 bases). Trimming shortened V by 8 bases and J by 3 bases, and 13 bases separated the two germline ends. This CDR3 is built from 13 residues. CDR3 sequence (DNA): TGTGCCAGCTCACCACGGGGGGACACTGAAGCTTTCTTT. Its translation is CASSPRGDTEAFF.

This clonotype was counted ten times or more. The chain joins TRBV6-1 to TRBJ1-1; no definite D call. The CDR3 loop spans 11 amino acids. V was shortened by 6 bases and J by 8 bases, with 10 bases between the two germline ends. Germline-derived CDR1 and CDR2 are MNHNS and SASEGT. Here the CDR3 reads CASSRDEEAFF. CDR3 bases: TGTGCCAGCAGCCGCGATGAGGAAGCTTTCTTT.

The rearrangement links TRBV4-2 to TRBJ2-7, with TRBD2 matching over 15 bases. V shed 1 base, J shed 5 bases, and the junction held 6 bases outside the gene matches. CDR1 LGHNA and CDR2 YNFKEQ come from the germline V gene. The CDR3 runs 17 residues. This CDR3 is CASSQVGLAGGPNEQYF. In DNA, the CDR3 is TGTGCCAGCAGCCAAGTAGGACTAGCGGGAGGGCCCAACGAGCAGTACTTC.

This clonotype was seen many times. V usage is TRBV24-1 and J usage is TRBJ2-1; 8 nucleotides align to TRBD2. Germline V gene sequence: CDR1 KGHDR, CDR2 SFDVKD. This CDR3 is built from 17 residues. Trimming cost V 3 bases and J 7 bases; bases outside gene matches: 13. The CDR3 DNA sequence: TGTGCCACCAGTGATGCTGGGCTAGCGGGTAGCGGGAATGAGCAGTTCTTC. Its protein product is CATSDAGLAGSGNEQFF.

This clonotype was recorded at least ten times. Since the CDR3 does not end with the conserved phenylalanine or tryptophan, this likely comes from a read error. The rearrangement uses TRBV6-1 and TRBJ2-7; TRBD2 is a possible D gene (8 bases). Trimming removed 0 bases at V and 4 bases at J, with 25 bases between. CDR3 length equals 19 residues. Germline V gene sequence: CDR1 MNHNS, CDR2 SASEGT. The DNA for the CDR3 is TGTGCCAGCAGTGAAGCCGGGACAGTGGTGGCTAGCGGGCGTTACGAGCAGTACCTC. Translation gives CASSEAGTVVASGRYEQYL.

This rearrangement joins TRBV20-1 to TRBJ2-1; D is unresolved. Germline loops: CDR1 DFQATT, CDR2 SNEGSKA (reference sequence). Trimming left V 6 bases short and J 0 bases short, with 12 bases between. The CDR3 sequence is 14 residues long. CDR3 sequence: CSATGPYSYNEQFF. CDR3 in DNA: TGCAGTGCAACCGGGCCGTACTCCTACAATGAGCAGTTCTTC.

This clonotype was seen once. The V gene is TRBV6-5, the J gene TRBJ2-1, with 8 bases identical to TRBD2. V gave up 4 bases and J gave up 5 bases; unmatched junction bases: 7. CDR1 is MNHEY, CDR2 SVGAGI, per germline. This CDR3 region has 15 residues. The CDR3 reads CASSSTSAYHNEQFF. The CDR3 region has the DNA TGTGCCAGCAGTTCGACTAGCGCATATCACAATGAGCAGTTCTTC.

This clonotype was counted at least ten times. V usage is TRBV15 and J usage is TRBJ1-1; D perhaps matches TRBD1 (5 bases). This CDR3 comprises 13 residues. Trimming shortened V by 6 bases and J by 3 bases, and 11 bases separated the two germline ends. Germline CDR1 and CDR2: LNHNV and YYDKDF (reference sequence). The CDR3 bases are TGTGCCACCAGATTGACGGGGGACACTGAAGCTTTCTTT. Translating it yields CATRLTGDTEAFF.

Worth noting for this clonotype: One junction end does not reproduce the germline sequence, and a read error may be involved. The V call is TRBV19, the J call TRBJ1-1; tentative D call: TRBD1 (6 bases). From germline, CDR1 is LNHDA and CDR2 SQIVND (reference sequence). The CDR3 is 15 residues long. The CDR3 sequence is CTSSGTTGALTEAFF. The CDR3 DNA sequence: TGTACCAGTAGTGGGACAACGGGAGCACTGACTGAAGCTTTCTTT.

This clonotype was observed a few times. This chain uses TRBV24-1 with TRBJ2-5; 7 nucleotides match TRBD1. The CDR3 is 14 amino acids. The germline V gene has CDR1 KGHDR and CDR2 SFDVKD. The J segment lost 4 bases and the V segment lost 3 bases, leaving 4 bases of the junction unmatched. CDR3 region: CATSDHRGGETQYF. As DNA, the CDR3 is TGTGCCACCAGTGATCACAGGGGTGGAGAGACCCAGTACTTC.

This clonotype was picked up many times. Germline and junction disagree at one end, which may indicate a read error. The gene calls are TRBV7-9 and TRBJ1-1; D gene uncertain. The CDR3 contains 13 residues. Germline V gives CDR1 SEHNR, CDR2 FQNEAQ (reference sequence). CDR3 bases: TGTGCCAGCAGCGGTCTTGGGGTCACTAAAGCTTTCTTT. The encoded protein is CASSGLGVTKAFF.

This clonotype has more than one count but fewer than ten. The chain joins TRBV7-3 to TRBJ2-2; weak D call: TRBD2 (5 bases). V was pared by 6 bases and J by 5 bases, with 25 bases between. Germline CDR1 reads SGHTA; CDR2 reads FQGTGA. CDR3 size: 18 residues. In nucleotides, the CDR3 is TGTGCCAGCAGACAACCTCCGGTAGAGGGCATTAGTACCGGGGAGCTGTTTTTT. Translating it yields CASRQPPVEGISTGELFF.